The subject of this entry is one TCR beta chain. Antigen specificity is unknown. Intraepithelial lymphocytes and lamina propria lymphocytes were released through processing of graft tissue. The data originate from a study of graft-versus-host responses after intestinal transplantation. Study-level information: The transplants performed in recipients were multivisceral, liver-intestinal, or isolated intestinal. Each recipient received anti-thymocyte globulin induction, then tacrolimus and steroids for 2 to 3 years. Findings and limits, study-wide: In recipient marrow, GvH clones were found, and some appeared first in ileum or blood.

Using immunoSEQ multiplex PCR, the repertoire was profiled, and TCRdb retains in-frame clones only, with some absent. In the table there are approximately 15,000 clones, approximately 62% of which are singletons. Sequenced material: ileum tissue, taken 524 days after transplant. This clonotype was obtained from a human patient who received an intestinal transplant, so some T cells may come from the graft donor.

CDR3 nucleotides: TGTGCCAGCAGCTTAGTAGCCGGGAACACTGAAGCTTTCTTT. It translates to CASSLVAGNTEAFF. The chain carries TRBV11-3 and TRBJ1-1; D gene uncertain. The CDR3 runs to 14 residues. V lost 1 base, J lost 1 base, and 7 bases lay in between. Germline V CDR1 and CDR2: SGHNT, YENEEA. The whole variable domain, filled in from reference TRBV11-3 and TRBJ1-1, reads EAGVVQSPRYKIIEKKQPVAFWCNPISGHNTLYWYLQNLGQGPELLIRYENEEAVDDSQLPKDRFSAERLKGVDSTLKIQPAELGDSAVYLCASSLVAGNTEAFFGQGTRLTVV.